Listed here is a single TCR beta chain. These data belong to a study of cytotoxic CD8 clonotypes in ibrutinib-treated CLL. V was pared by 1 base and J by 4 bases, with 13 bases between. In germline, CDR1 is SGHVS, CDR2 FNYEAQ. The CDR3 is 16 residues long. Sequenced by immunoSEQ multiplex PCR; TCRdb stores in-frame clones only, minus some. The repertoire includes about 300,000 clones, approximately 79% of them detected once, and about 5.3% sits in the top ten. The receptor's source is a human donor with chronic lymphocytic leukemia. The specimen comprised PBMCs, sampled at disease progression, from a patient treated with ibrutinib. This chain connects TRBV7-6 to TRBJ2-2, with TRBD2 as a possible D gene (6 bases). The chain's CDR3 is CASSLEPRGGTGELFF. In DNA, the CDR3 is TGTGCCAGCAGCTTAGAGCCCCGGGGAGGCACCGGGGAGCTGTTTTTT.